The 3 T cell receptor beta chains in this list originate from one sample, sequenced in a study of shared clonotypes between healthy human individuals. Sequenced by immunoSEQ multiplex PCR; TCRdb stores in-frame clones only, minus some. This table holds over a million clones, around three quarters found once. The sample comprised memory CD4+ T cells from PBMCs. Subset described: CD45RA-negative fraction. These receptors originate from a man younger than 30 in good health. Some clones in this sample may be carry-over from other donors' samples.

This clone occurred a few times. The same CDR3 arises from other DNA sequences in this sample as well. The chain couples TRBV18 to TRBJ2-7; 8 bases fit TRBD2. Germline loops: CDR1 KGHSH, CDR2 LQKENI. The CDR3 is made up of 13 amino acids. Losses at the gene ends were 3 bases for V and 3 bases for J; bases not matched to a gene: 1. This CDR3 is CASSPAGGYEQYF. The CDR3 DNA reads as TGTGCCAGCTCACCGGCGGGGGGCTACGAGCAGTACTTC.

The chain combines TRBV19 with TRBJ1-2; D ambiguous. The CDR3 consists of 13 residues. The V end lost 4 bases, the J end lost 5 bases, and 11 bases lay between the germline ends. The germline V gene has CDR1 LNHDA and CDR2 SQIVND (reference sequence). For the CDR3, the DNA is TGTGCCAGTAGTACGACAAGTTCTTATGGCTACACCTTC. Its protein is CASSTTSSYGYTF.

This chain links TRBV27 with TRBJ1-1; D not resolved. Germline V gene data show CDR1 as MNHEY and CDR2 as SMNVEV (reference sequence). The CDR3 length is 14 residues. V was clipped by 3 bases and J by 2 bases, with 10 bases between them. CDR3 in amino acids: CASSFLVSNTEAFF. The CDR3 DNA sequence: TGTGCCAGCAGTTTTCTTGTATCCAACACTGAAGCTTTCTTT.